The present TCR beta chain was sequenced within a study of T cell responses to AZD1222 COVID-19 vaccine (dated by TCRdb to the early 2020s). As for the study more broadly: AZD1222 recipients whose second dose came at about 4 weeks and those whose second dose came at about 12 weeks were combined into one group, since spike-specific TCR depth and breadth did not differ between the two schedules. A total of 230 to 250 trial participants underwent TCR sequencing, of whom 200 to 220 received two doses of AZD1222 and about 25 received two doses of the MenACWY control vaccine. Trial participants were enrolled into age subgroups of 18-55, 56-69 and 70-plus years, which contained roughly 140, 27 and 60 TCR-sequenced participants, respectively.

CDR1 and CDR2, looked up from the germline V gene, are MDHEN and SYDVKM. V drops 0 bases and J drops 4 bases, leaving 13 bases in between. The CDR3, from cysteine to phenylalanine, totals 16 residues. Left in the record is the CDR3 DNA by itself, 48 bases read in frame from the first base. The CDR3 regions of human TCRbeta chains were analyzed by immunosequencing. The source study handled its data this way. TCRs in the repertoires were compared against a reference library of SARS-CoV-2-specific TCRs that had been generated with the MIRA antigen-specificity platform. Breadth was defined as the fraction of unique TCRs that were SARS-CoV-2-associated. Depth was defined as the fraction of total T cells that were SARS-CoV-2-associated. Each spike-specific TCR was assigned to its reactive spike region and to a CD4 or CD8 class using the MIRA data. Log10-transformed breadth and depth values were compared by one-way ANOVA with Sidak's multiple comparisons tests. TCRdb re-hosts the immuneACCESS table, in-frame sequences only. Its copies lack some clones; in the studies checked, an unresolved V gene accounts for under half of them, and the cause for the rest is not known. The V and J calls and clone size are taken from that table; D and trimming were inferred from the DNA. Present in this sample are 150,000 or so clones, around 92% of which were seen just once. The ten largest clones represent under 3.5% of the sample.

Overall results and qualifications from the work: Because no day 14 peak-response samples were available, the repertoires could be characterized only after the peak T cell response. Conclusions about previously exposed vaccinees are limited because only a handful of AZD1222 recipients were SARS-CoV-2 seropositive at baseline. The vaccine-associated CD4 TCRs covered the entire spike protein, and the dominant responses fell in regions 160-218 and 743-854. Epitopes outside the regions mutated in the B.1.351 and B.1.1.7 variants were reportedly recognized by nearly half of the unique spike-specific TCRs. Participants were mostly white British, with more females than males. The authors suggested clonal diversity may have been underestimated. A significant rise in spike-specific TCR breadth and depth was observed after two AZD1222 doses relative to day 0 and relative to MenACWY recipients. In the small 56-69-year group, the increase in depth fell short of significance, most likely because of low power.

The intended sense of this specimen's time point label: baseline before first vaccination. The vaccinee samples were drawn from two UK trials, COV001 and COV002, one of which was a single-blind randomized controlled phase 2/3 trial testing AZD1222 (ChAdOx1 nCoV-19) in healthy adults. For TCRbeta chain sequencing, PBMC samples were collected from trial participants at day 0 and at day 28 after the second dose. As regards this clone: No antigen is known for it. No per-base quality is available; no much larger clone lies one base away.

The source of this sequence is an adult in good health. The specimen was peripheral blood, collected on day 0 of AZD1222 vaccination. This receptor chain uses TRBV28 and TRBJ1-5, with no reliable assignment of the D segment. This receptor carries the CDR3 CASSLWRQSLNQPQHF. The sequenced DNA is TGTGCCAGCAGTTTATGGAGGCAGAGTCTTAATCAGCCCCAGCATTTT.